This TCR beta chain was identified in a study of T cell responses to AZD1222 COVID-19 vaccine. This CDR3 has 13 residues. Germline CDR1 SGHTA, CDR2 FQGTGA. The V gene lost 6 bases and the J gene lost 4 bases, with 9 bases spanning the gap. Method: immunoSEQ multiplex PCR; TCRdb's copy keeps in-frame clones and lacks some. The table lists around 140,000 clones, 85% of them singletons. The chain is built from TRBV7-3 and TRBJ2-2; no clear D. The clonotype comes from an adult who received the MenACWY meningococcal vaccine as a control. Specimen: peripheral blood, collected 28 days after the second dose of the MenACWY control vaccine. Here the CDR3 reads CASSPTATGELFF. The CDR3 region has the DNA TGTGCCAGCAGTCCAACGGCCACCGGGGAGCTGTTTTTT.